What follows is one T cell receptor (beta chain) and its context. The sample originates from a study of blood T cell repertoires in COVID-19. TCRdb keeps only in-frame clones here, not all; method: immunoSEQ multiplex PCR. The sample has over 150,000 clones; around nine tenths are singletons. This CDR3 has 14 amino acids. Germline lookup yields CDR1 LGHDT and CDR2 YNNKEL (reference sequence). V lost 5 bases, J lost 4 bases, and 2 bases stayed unmatched. V is TRBV3-1 (or the pseudogene TRBV3-2) and J is TRBJ2-1, with 10 bases matching TRBD1. The clonotype originates from a man in his forties or fifties with COVID-19, enrolled during active disease. The specimen was peripheral blood. DNA for the CDR3: TGTGCCAGCAGCGGGACAGGGGAGTACAATGAGCAGTTCTTC. This translates into CASSGTGEYNEQFF.